This TCR beta chain was retrieved from a study of identical twins. The CDR3 spans 16 residues. Germline CDR1 reads KGHDR; CDR2 reads SFDVKD. Losses at the gene ends were 4 bases for V and 6 bases for J; bases not matched to a gene: 11. TCRdb processed the 5' RACE reads anew with MiXCR; each CDR3 protein has one entry. The table records about 790,000 distinct CDR3 sequences, 18% of them present only once. These sequences were also reported in another study, on T cells expressing NK-cell markers.

This sequence was found in a woman younger than 30 in good health. The rearrangement uses TRBV24-1 and TRBJ2-1; 7 bases are a match to TRBD2. The specimen sequenced was PBMCs. CDR3 amino acids: CATSDTSGIRLNEQFF. The CDR3 DNA reads as TGTGCCACCAGTGACACAAGCGGGATAAGACTCAATGAGCAGTTCTTC.